This T cell receptor (beta chain) came from a study of T cell responses to AZD1222 COVID-19 vaccine. Study results and limitations: Donors in the cohort were predominantly white British and more often female, and clonal diversity was possibly underestimated. The repertoires were collected only after the peak T cell response.

For this clone: Antigen unknown.

Germline V lookup: CDR1 MNHEY, CDR2 SVGAGI. The V and J ends lost 2 bases and 1 base respectively, with 7 bases between them. The CDR3 spans 14 residues. TCRdb's copy holds only in-frame clones and misses some; the assay was immunoSEQ multiplex PCR. Of 110,000 to 150,000 clones detected, 80% to 90% appear once; the ten largest clones hold more than 7%. The chain couples TRBV6-5 to TRBJ2-3; D is possibly TRBD1 or TRBD2 (5 bases each). The sequence derives from an adult in good health. Material: peripheral blood, obtained on day 0 of AZD1222 vaccination. Written as DNA, the CDR3 is TGTGCCAGCAGTTACGGGGGAGGCACAGATACGCAGTATTTT. Amino acids: CASSYGGGTDTQYF.